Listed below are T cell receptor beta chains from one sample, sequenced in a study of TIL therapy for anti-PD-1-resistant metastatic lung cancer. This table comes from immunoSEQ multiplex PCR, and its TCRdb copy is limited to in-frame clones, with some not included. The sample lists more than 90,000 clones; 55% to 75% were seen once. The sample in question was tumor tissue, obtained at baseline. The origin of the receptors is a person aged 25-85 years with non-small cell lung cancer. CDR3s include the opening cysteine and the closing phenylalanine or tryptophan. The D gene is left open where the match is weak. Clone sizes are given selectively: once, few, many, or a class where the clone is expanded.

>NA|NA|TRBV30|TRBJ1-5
TGTGCCTGGAGTGAACGGTGGACAGCCGTAATCCAGCCCCAGCATTTT
CAWSERWTAVIQPQHF
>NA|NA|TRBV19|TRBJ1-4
TGTGCCAGTAGCCCGAGGGGGGGAGCTAATGAAAAACTGTTTTTT
CASSPRGGANEKLFF
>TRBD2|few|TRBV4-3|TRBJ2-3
TGCGCCAGCAGCCAATTGAGGGCGGGAGGAACAGATACGCAGTATTTT
CASSQLRAGGTDTQYF
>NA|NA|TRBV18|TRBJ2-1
TGTGCCAGCTCACCCAGCGAGGGGGCCTACAATGAGCAGTTCTTC
CASSPSEGAYNEQFF
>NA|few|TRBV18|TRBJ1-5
TGTGCCAGTAAGGGTCCCAATCAGCCCCAGCATTTT
CASKGPNQPQHF
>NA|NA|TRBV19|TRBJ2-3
TGTGCCAGTAACGACCAGGGGCTTAGCACAGATACGCAGTATTTT
CASNDQGLSTDTQYF
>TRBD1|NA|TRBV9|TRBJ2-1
TGTGCCAGCAGCGCCCCCGTCCAGGGGGCCAGGTACAATGAGCAGTTCTTC
CASSAPVQGARYNEQFF
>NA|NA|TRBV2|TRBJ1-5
TGTGCCAGCTCGCTCAATCAGCCCCAGCATTTT
CASSLNQPQHF
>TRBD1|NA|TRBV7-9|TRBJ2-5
TGTGCCAGCAGCCTAACAGGGGGCGCCGAGACCCAGTACTTC
CASSLTGGAETQYF
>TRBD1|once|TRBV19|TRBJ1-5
TGTGCCAGTAGTATGCCAGGACAGGCCTGGAATCAGCCCCAGCATTTT
CASSMPGQAWNQPQHF
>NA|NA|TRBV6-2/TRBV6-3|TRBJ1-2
TGTGCCAGCAGCCCCTTCAGAGGCTACACCTTC
CASSPFRGYTF
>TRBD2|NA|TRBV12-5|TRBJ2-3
TGTGCTAGTGGCAGTAGCGGGAGTGACACGCAGTATTTT
CASGSSGSDTQYF
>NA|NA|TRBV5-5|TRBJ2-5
TGTGCCAGCAGTTCGTACCAAGAGACCCAGTACTTC
CASSSYQETQYF